The rows below give T cell receptor beta chains drawn from one sample of a study of CD8+CD57+ T cells in acquired aplastic anemia. TCRdb ran MiXCR on the reads and lists one entry per CDR3 protein. The table lists around 51,000 distinct CDR3 sequences, approximately 78% of them singletons, with around 34% in the top ten. The material sequenced was sorted CD4+, CD8+, or CD8+CD57+ T cells (not recorded which) from PBMCs. The receptor source for this set is a human donor in good health, serving as a control. CDR3s include the opening cysteine and the closing phenylalanine or tryptophan. The D gene is left open where the match is weak. Where a row states a size, it is once, few, many or the class of an expanded clone; other rows omit it.

TRBD1,TRBV16,once,TRBJ1-2,CASSHGQGSGYTF,TGTGCCAGCAGCCACGGACAGGGGTCTGGCTACACCTTC
-,TRBV2,few,TRBJ2-3,CAAQLGETVTQYF,TGTGCCGCTCAACTCGGGGAAACAGTTACGCAGTATTTT
-,TRBV5-8,many,TRBJ1-2,CASSLVLGTYGYTF,TGTGCCAGCAGCTTGGTTTTAGGGACGTATGGCTACACCTTC
TRBD1,TRBV29-1,once,TRBJ2-1,CSVAPTGDSEQFF,TGCAGCGTTGCCCCGACAGGGGACAGTGAGCAGTTCTTC
-,TRBV15,-,TRBJ2-1,CATSRDVGLGYNEQFF,TGTGCCACCAGCAGAGATGTCGGTTTGGGTTACAATGAGCAGTTCTTC
-,TRBV29-1,-,TRBJ2-7,CSVEDAGLEQYF,TGCAGCGTTGAAGATGCAGGTCTCGAGCAGTACTTC
-,TRBV6-2/TRBV6-3,-,TRBJ2-7,CASSTGPGAHEQYF,TGTGCCAGTAGTACGGGGCCAGGAGCCCACGAGCAGTACTTC
-,TRBV25-1,-,TRBJ1-2,CASSGIGGIPGYTF,TGTGCCAGCAGTGGAATTGGGGGGATCCCTGGCTACACCTTC
-,TRBV9,once,TRBJ2-3,CASSVEGGTRYF,TGTGCCAGCAGCGTAGAAGGCGGGACACGATATTTT
-,TRBV5-4,few,TRBJ1-6,CASSLDSRISYNSPLHF,TGTGCCAGCAGCTTGGACTCACGCATCTCCTATAATTCACCCCTCCACTTT
-,TRBV29-1,once,TRBJ1-3,CSVPDSTSGNTIYF,TGCAGCGTTCCAGACAGCACCTCTGGAAACACCATATATTTT
-,TRBV12-3/TRBV12-4,-,TRBJ2-7,CASSWDSLYEQYF,TGTGCCAGCAGTTGGGACTCCCTCTACGAGCAGTACTTC
-,TRBV2,-,TRBJ2-7,CASSEDKSYEQYF,TGTGCCAGCAGTGAAGACAAGTCCTACGAGCAGTACTTC
-,TRBV19,-,TRBJ2-3,CASSYTITDTQYF,TGTGCCAGTAGTTACACAATCACAGATACGCAGTATTTT